What follows are 21 T cell receptor beta chains derived from one specimen sequenced in a study of blood T cell repertoires in COVID-19. Repertoires were generated with immunoSEQ multiplex PCR, while TCRdb's copy carries only in-frame clones and drops some. Here the sample spans around 270,000 clones, 86% being singletons. Input material: peripheral blood. These receptors all come from a man between 25 and 39 years old with active or convalescent COVID-19.

The chain recombines TRBV5-1 with TRBJ1-1; D uncertain. Looked up from germline, CDR1 is SGHRS and CDR2 is YFSETQ. V dropped 8 bases and J dropped 1 base, with 12 bases sitting between them. This CDR3 spans 13 amino acids. Here the CDR3 reads CASRQQPNTEAFF. CDR3 DNA: TGCGCCAGTAGGCAACAGCCGAACACTGAAGCTTTCTTT.

This sequence joins TRBV5-1 and TRBJ2-2; TRBD2 matches at 7 bases. Germline assignment: CDR1 SGHRS and CDR2 YFSETQ. The trim removed 0 bases at V and 4 bases at J, leaving 6 bases unmatched. The CDR3 has 16 residues. CDR3 bases: TGCGCCAGCAGCTTGGTGTCGGGAGGTCGCACCGGGGAGCTGTTTTTT. The encoded protein is CASSLVSGGRTGELFF.

With respect to this clone: Compared with germline, one end of the junction differs, possibly owing to a read error. V and J are TRBV6-2 or TRBV6-3 and TRBJ2-1; tentative D call: TRBD2 (5 bases). Germline V CDR1 and CDR2: MNHEY, SVGEGT. This CDR3 has 11 amino acids. In nucleotides, the CDR3 is TGTGCCAGCAGTTACCCTAGCCCCTGGGTCTTC. Its translation: CASSYPSPWVF.

The genes are TRBV2 and TRBJ1-5; TRBD1 aligns across 11 bases. This CDR3 contains 15 residues. V trimming: 3 bases; J trimming: 16 bases; junction bases outside the gene matches: 14. From germline, CDR1 is SNHLY and CDR2 FYNNEI. Here the CDR3 reads CASSDRTGGWVRLHF. CDR3 coding DNA: TGTGCCAGCAGTGATAGGACAGGGGGCTGGGTGCGTCTTCATTTT. The entire variable domain, with the rest obtained from reference TRBV2 and TRBJ1-5, is as follows: EPEVTQTPSHQVTQMGQEVILRCVPISNHLYFYWYRQILGQKVEFLVSFYNNEISEKSEIFDDQFSVERPDGSNFTLKIRSTKLEDSAMYFCASSDRTGGWVRLHFGDGTRLSIL.

The chain employs TRBV5-4 and TRBJ2-2, with TRBD2 matching 10 bases. CDR1 is SGHNT, CDR2 YYREEE, per germline (reference sequence). This CDR3 has 20 residues. After removal of 4 bases from V and 2 bases from J, the junction contained 17 bases not matched to a gene. In DNA, the CDR3 is TGTGCCAGCAGCCCCCAGCAAGCGGGGGGGTCCGTTCTCAACACCGGGGAGCTGTTTTTT. It codes for CASSPQQAGGSVLNTGELFF.

The chain is built from TRBV28 and TRBJ2-7; 12 positions agree with TRBD2. V lost 3 bases, J lost 0 bases, and 9 bases stayed unmatched. CDR1 and CDR2 from the germline V gene are MDHEN and SYDVKM. The CDR3 consists of 18 residues. In DNA, the CDR3 is TGTGCCAGCAGTTTCCCGACTAGCGGGGGCCCCGACTCCTACGAGCAGTACTTC. Its translation is CASSFPTSGGPDSYEQYF.

V and J are TRBV6-5 and TRBJ1-4, with 8 positions matching TRBD1. The CDR3 covers 15 residues. With V trimmed by 6 bases and J by 8 bases, 11 bases remained unmatched. CDR1 MNHEY and CDR2 SVGAGI come from the germline V gene. CDR3 protein: CASRHTQGAEEKLFF. Here the CDR3 DNA reads TGTGCCAGCAGGCACACTCAGGGGGCGGAGGAAAAACTGTTTTTT.

The chain employs TRBV5-1 and TRBJ1-2; perhaps TRBD1 as D (6 bases). Per the germline V gene, CDR1 is SGHRS and CDR2 is YFSETQ. The CDR3 spans 17 residues. V was shortened by 0 bases and J by 1 base, with 16 bases between the two germline ends. CDR3 residues: CASSLAGLDSFNYGYTF. CDR3 sequence (DNA): TGCGCCAGCAGCTTGGCAGGTTTGGACAGCTTTAACTATGGCTACACCTTC. Together with reference TRBV5-1 and TRBJ1-2, the CDR3 gives the full variable domain: KAGVTQTPRYLIKTRGQQVTLSCSPISGHRSVSWYQQTPGQGLQFLFEYFSETQRNKGNFPGRFSGRQFSNSRSEMNVSTLELGDSALYLCASSLAGLDSFNYGYTFGSGTRLTVV.

The rearrangement links TRBV27 to TRBJ2-1, with a weak D call TRBD2 (7 bases). The germline gives CDR1 MNHEY, CDR2 SMNVEV (reference sequence). Trimming stripped 2 bases from V and 4 bases from J, with 12 bases between. This CDR3 comprises 15 residues. CDR3: CASSLGGGPYNEQFF. Written as DNA, the CDR3 is TGTGCCAGCAGTTTAGGGGGGGGCCCATACAATGAGCAGTTCTTC.

The chain has TRBV12-3 or TRBV12-4 and TRBJ1-1; D unclear. With 3 bases removed from V and 4 bases from J, the gap between germline ends came to 9 bases. The CDR3 loop spans 13 amino acids. For the CDR3, the DNA is TGTGCCAGCAGTTTGGGAGGCGGCACTGAAGCTTTCTTT. Translating gives CASSLGGGTEAFF.

The V gene is TRBV27, the J gene TRBJ2-5; TRBD2 matches 9 bases. Unmatched junction bases numbered 10, after V lost 7 bases and J lost 7 bases. CDR1 is MNHEY and CDR2 is SMNVEV in the germline V gene (reference sequence). The CDR3 runs 14 residues. In nucleotides, the CDR3 is TGTGCCAGCATGGCGCTAGCGGGGTCTGTGACCCAGTACTTC. Its protein is CASMALAGSVTQYF.

The chain has TRBV7-9 and TRBJ2-7; D gene unclear. Germline V gives CDR1 SEHNR, CDR2 FQNEAQ (reference sequence). The V end lost 5 bases, the J end lost 2 bases, and 13 bases lay between the germline ends. The CDR3 is made up of 14 amino acids. The DNA of the CDR3 is TGTGCCAGCAGCGCCGATGACACCACCTACGAGCAGTACTTC. Translated: CASSADDTTYEQYF.

The V call is TRBV19, the J call TRBJ2-7; 7 nucleotides match TRBD1. Germline CDR1 reads LNHDA; CDR2 reads SQIVND (reference sequence). With V trimmed by 4 bases and J by 6 bases, 9 bases remained unmatched. The CDR3 loop spans 14 amino acids. The CDR3 loop reads CASSTRDSASEQYF. CDR3 nucleotide sequence: TGTGCCAGTAGTACCCGGGACAGCGCCTCCGAGCAGTACTTC.

The chain couples TRBV6-1 to TRBJ2-1, with a possible D match to TRBD1 (6 bases). Trimming removed 2 bases at V and 1 base at J, with 6 bases between. Per the germline V gene, CDR1 is MNHNS and CDR2 is SASEGT. CDR3 length equals 14 residues. Here the CDR3 reads CASSEQGSYNEQFF. In DNA, the CDR3 is TGTGCCAGCAGTGAACAGGGGTCCTACAATGAGCAGTTCTTC.

This chain joins TRBV12-2 and TRBJ1-1; the table's D gene call, TRBD1, was not cross checked with the DNA. TRBV12-2 is a pseudogene locus. The length of the CDR3 is 18 residues. CDR3 sequence: CASRLAGDRGQVGPEAFF. CDR3 nucleotides: TGTGCAAGTCGCTTAGCAGGGGACAGGGGGCAAGTCGGGCCTGAAGCTTTCTTT.

The V call is TRBV5-1, the J call TRBJ1-2; 7 positions match TRBD1. The CDR3 is 13 residues long. With 4 bases clipped from V and 7 bases from J, the junction kept 7 bases outside the gene matches. Germline assignment: CDR1 SGHRS and CDR2 YFSETQ. This chain's CDR3 is CASSTTGASGYTF. CDR3 nucleotide sequence: TGCGCCAGCAGCACTACAGGGGCTAGTGGCTACACCTTC.

CDR3 loop: CASSQDIPPGAEAFF. Written as DNA, the CDR3 is TGCGCCAGCAGCCAAGATATACCCCCGGGGGCTGAAGCTTTCTTT. The chain has TRBV4-1 and TRBJ1-1; D is possibly TRBD1 (5 bases). This CDR3 has 15 amino acids. V was clipped by 0 bases and J by 6 bases, with 14 bases between them. Germline CDR1 is MGHRA and CDR2 is YSYEKL.

The rearrangement uses TRBV2 and TRBJ1-2, with D possibly matching TRBD1 (6 bases). The V and J ends lost 3 bases and 4 bases respectively, with 9 bases between them. CDR3 length: 13 amino acids. Germline lookup yields CDR1 SNHLY and CDR2 FYNNEI. In DNA, the CDR3 is TGTGCCAGCAGTGATGGGGGGGCCTATGGCTACACCTTC. It codes for CASSDGGAYGYTF.

The V gene is TRBV7-9, the J gene TRBJ2-7; D is ambiguous. The CDR3 has 12 residues. The ends were cut back, 4 bases at V and 5 bases at J, with 9 bases in the middle. Per germline, CDR1 SEHNR and CDR2 FQNEAQ (reference sequence). CDR3 region: CASSSQADEQYF. The CDR3 region has the DNA TGTGCCAGCAGCTCGCAAGCCGACGAGCAGTACTTC.

This chain uses TRBV6-5 with TRBJ2-2; 7 nucleotides match TRBD1. V shed 2 bases and J 1 base; nucleotides not matched to a gene: 4. This CDR3 has 16 residues. Germline V CDR1 and CDR2: MNHEY, SVGAGI. CDR3 coding DNA: TGTGCCAGCAGTTACAGGGGGCGATTGAACACCGGGGAGCTGTTTTTT. Its translation is CASSYRGRLNTGELFF.

The V gene is TRBV6-2 or TRBV6-3, the J gene TRBJ2-1; 8 positions match TRBD2. Trimming at V came to 6 bases and at J to 9 bases, leaving 13 bases not matched to a gene. There are 15 residues in the CDR3. Germline CDR1 and CDR2: MNHEY and SVGEGT. CDR3 bases: TGTGCCAGCAGCCTACTCACGGGGGGGTATACTGAGCAGTTCTTC. This codes for CASSLLTGGYTEQFF.